This TCR beta chain appears in the sequencing data of a study of T cells in Graves' hyperthyroidism and ophthalmopathy. The source material, RNA transcripts, was used to amplify TCR beta CDR3 regions. Using the HTBI primer set, a first-round RT-PCR was run on the TCR CDR3. TCRdb itself ran the multiplex PCR reads through MiXCR, one entry per CDR3 protein. The data hold 550,000 to 600,000 distinct CDR3 sequences, with 13% to 15% observed a single time. The CDR3 length is 14 residues. Germline V gene sequence: CDR1 MNHNS, CDR2 SASEGT. The ends were cut back, 4 bases at V and 7 bases at J, with 13 bases in the middle. This clonotype was counted a few times.

Sequencing was done on a sample of blood. This sequence originates from a woman aged 18-29 years with Graves' ophthalmopathy. The J gene is TRBJ1-4, the V gene TRBV6-1, with no clear D. The CDR3 protein is CASSVRRLSEKLFF. The CDR3 DNA reads TGTGCCAGCAGTGTACGGAGGTTAAGTGAAAAACTGTTTTTT.